The present TCR beta chain was sequenced within a study of cytomegalovirus exposure and HLA in healthy donors. Points from the study as a whole: Several of the most significant clusters appeared, in a later analysis, to be linked to common viral pathogens.

Unmatched junction bases numbered 11, after V lost 5 bases and J lost 7 bases. Germline CDR1 SGHTA, CDR2 FQGTGA. CDR3 length: 14 residues. PCR employed 60 Vbeta and 13 Jbeta primers. The method was immunoSEQ multiplex PCR; TCRdb's version includes in-frame clones alone and lacks a portion of them. The profile shows some 130,000 clones, around 63% of them singletons. Regarding this clone: What it binds is unknown.

The chain recombines TRBV7-3 with TRBJ2-7; 7 bases are a match to TRBD2. This receptor was identified in a human donor in good health. The sequenced sample consisted of PBMCs. CDR3 coding DNA: TGTGCCAGCAGCCCTACTGGGGGGGTCGCAGAGCAGTACTTC. This encodes CASSPTGGVAEQYF.